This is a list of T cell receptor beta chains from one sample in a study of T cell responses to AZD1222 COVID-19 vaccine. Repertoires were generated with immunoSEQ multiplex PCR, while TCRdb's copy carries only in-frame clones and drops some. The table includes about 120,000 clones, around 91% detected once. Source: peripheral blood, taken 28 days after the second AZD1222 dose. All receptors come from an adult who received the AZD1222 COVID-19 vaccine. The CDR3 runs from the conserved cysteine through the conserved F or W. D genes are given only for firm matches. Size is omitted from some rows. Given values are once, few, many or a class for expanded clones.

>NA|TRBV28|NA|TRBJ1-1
CASSLYIREAFF
TGTGCCAGCAGTTTATATATCAGGGAAGCTTTCTTT
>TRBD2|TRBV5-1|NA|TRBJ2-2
CASRGTSEHTGELFF
TGCGCCAGCCGAGGGACTAGCGAGCACACCGGGGAGCTGTTTTTT
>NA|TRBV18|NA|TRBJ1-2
CASSPPGGLSAFRTF
TGTGCCAGCTCACCACCAGGAGGTCTCTCTGCTTTTCGGACCTTC
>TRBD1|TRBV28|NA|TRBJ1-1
CASSRQGSFF
TGTGCCAGCAGCCGACAGGGGTCTTTCTTT
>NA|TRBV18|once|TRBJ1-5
CASSPDSNQPQHF
TGTGCCAGCTCTCCAGATAGCAATCAGCCCCAGCATTTT
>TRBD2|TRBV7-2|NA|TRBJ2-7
CASSTHWAGAYEQYF
TGTGCCAGCAGCACTCACTGGGCGGGAGCCTACGAGCAGTACTTC
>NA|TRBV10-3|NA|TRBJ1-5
CAISEQGSNQPQHF
TGTGCCATCAGCGAACAGGGTTCCAATCAGCCCCAGCATTTT
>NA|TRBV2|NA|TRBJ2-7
CASTWVADYEQYF
TGTGCCAGCACTTGGGTAGCGGACTACGAGCAGTACTTC
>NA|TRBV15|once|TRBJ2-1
CATSRGGLKYNEQFF
TGTGCCACCAGCAGAGGCGGGTTAAAGTACAATGAGCAGTTCTTC
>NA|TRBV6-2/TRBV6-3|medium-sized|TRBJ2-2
CASSSAERNTGELFF
TGTGCCAGCAGTTCCGCGGAGAGGAATACCGGGGAGCTGTTTTTT
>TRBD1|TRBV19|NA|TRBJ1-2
CASGDRGTDYGYTF
TGTGCCAGTGGGGACAGGGGGACTGACTATGGCTACACCTTC
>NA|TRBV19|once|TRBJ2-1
CASSDPSEINEQFF
TGTGCCAGTAGTGATCCTAGCGAGATCAATGAGCAGTTCTTC
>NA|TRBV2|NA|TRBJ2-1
CASRAPSSYNEQFF
TGTGCCAGCAGAGCCCCTAGCTCCTACAATGAGCAGTTCTTC
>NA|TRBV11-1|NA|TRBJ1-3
CASSTTGTGNTIYF
TGTGCCAGCAGCACAACAGGGACCGGAAACACCATATATTTT
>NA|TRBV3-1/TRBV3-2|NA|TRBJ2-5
CASSQGDSETQYF
TGTGCCAGCAGCCAAGGGGACTCAGAGACCCAGTACTTC
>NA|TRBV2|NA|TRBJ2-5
CASSHKTQETQYF
TGTGCCAGCAGCCATAAAACCCAAGAGACCCAGTACTTC
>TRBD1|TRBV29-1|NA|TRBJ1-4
CSVGGQGAANEKLFF
TGCAGCGTTGGGGGACAGGGGGCCGCTAATGAAAAACTGTTTTTT
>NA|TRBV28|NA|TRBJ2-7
CASSLPSYEQYF
TGTGCCAGCAGTTTGCCCTCCTACGAGCAGTACTTC
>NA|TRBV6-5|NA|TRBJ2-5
CASSYSGVRETQYF
TGTGCCAGCAGTTACTCTGGTGTCCGGGAGACCCAGTACTTC
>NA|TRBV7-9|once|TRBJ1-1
CASSLEDTEAFF
TGTGCCAGCAGCTTAGAAGACACTGAAGCTTTCTTT
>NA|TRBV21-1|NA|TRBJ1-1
CASSKQGLNTEAFF
TGTGCCAGCAGCAAACAGGGGTTGAACACTGAAGCTTTCTTT
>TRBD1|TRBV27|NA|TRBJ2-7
CASSIGTGDSYEQYF
TGTGCCAGCAGCATAGGGACAGGGGACTCCTACGAGCAGTACTTC
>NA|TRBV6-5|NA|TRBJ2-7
CASSYGPGNEQYF
TGTGCCAGCAGTTACGGGCCGGGGAACGAGCAGTACTTC
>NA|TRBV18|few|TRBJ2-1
CASSPAPYNEQFF
TGTGCCAGCTCACCGGCGCCCTACAATGAGCAGTTCTTC
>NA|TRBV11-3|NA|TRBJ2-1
CASSSQGGSYNEQFF
TGTGCCAGCAGCTCACAGGGAGGGTCTTACAATGAGCAGTTCTTC
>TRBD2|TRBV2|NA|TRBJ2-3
CASSESTSGTDTQYF
TGTGCCAGCAGTGAATCGACTAGCGGGACAGATACGCAGTATTTT
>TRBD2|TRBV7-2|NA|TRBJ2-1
CASSFGTSGTLDEQFF
TGTGCCAGCAGCTTTGGGACTAGCGGGACTTTGGATGAGCAGTTCTTC
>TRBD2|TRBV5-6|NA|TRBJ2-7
CASSLAGLAGVEQYF
TGTGCCAGCAGCTTGGCCGGACTAGCGGGAGTCGAGCAGTACTTC
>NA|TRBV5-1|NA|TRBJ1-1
CASSLAEERQAFF
TGCGCCAGCAGCTTGGCCGAGGAAAGGCAAGCTTTCTTT
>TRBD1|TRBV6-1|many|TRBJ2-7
CASSESVSGGGYEQYF
TGTGCCAGCAGTGAAAGTGTGTCAGGGGGCGGTTACGAGCAGTACTTC
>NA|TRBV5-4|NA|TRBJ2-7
CASSLGPDYEQYF
TGTGCCAGCAGCTTGGGACCTGACTACGAGCAGTACTTC
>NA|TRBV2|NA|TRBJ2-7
CASSEEYEQYF
TGTGCCAGCAGTGAGGAGTACGAGCAGTACTTC
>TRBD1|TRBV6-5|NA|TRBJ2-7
CASTAGQGVVYEQYF
TGTGCCAGCACCGCGGGACAGGGAGTAGTCTACGAGCAGTACTTC
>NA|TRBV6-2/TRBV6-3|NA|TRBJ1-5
CASSYIRGLSNQPQHF
TGTGCCAGCAGTTACATACGGGGGCTGAGCAATCAGCCCCAGCATTTT
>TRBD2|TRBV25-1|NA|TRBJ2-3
CASTAGGTDTQYF
TGTGCCAGCACTGCGGGGGGCACAGATACGCAGTATTTT
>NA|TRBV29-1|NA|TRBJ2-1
CSSQINEQFF
TGCAGCTCCCAGATTAATGAGCAGTTCTTC
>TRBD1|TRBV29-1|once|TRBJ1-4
CSVGEGAANEKLFF
TGCAGCGTTGGTGAGGGGGCGGCTAATGAAAAACTGTTTTTT
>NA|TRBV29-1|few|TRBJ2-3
CSARGTITQYF
TGCAGCGCTCGGGGGACCATCACGCAGTATTTT
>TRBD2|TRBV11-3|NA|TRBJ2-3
CASSLGGPGLAVTDTQYF
TGTGCCAGCAGCTTAGGAGGACCGGGACTAGCGGTCACAGATACGCAGTATTTT
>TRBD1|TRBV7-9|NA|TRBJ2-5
CASSYPDRGQETQYF
TGTGCCAGCAGCTACCCTGACAGGGGGCAAGAGACCCAGTACTTC
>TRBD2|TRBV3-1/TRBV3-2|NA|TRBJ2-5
CASSHRDSGLQETQYF
TGTGCCAGCAGCCATAGGGATAGCGGGCTCCAAGAGACCCAGTACTTC
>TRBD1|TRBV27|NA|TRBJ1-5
CASSPSTGETPQPQHF
TGTGCCAGCAGTCCTTCGACAGGGGAGACCCCTCAGCCCCAGCATTTT
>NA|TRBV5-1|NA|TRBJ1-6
CASSLVAGLENSPLHF
TGCGCCAGCAGCTTGGTAGCTGGGTTGGAGAATTCACCCCTCCACTTT
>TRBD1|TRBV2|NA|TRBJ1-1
CAGTRGRGTEAFF
TGTGCCGGCACAAGGGGGCGCGGGACTGAAGCTTTCTTT
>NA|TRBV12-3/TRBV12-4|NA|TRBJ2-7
CASSFHEGFQYF
TGTGCCAGCAGTTTCCACGAGGGGTTTCAGTACTTC
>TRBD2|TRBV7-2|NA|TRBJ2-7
CASSLTSGIYEQYF
TGTGCCAGCAGCTTAACTAGCGGTATCTACGAGCAGTACTTC
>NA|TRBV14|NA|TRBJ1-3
CASSRTLFGNTIYF
TGTGCCAGCAGCCGTACTTTATTTGGAAACACCATATATTTT
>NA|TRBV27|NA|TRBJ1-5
CASSATGQPQHF
TGTGCCAGCAGTGCCACAGGGCAGCCCCAGCATTTT
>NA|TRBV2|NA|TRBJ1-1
CASFLQGYSEGHTAFF
TGTGCCAGTTTCCTTCAGGGGTACAGTGAAGGGCATACTGCTTTCTTT
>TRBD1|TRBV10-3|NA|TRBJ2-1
CAISHGQGANEQFF
TGTGCCATCAGCCACGGACAGGGGGCCAATGAGCAGTTCTTC
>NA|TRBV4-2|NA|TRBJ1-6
CASSQDLATNSPLHF
TGTGCCAGCAGCCAAGATTTGGCAACAAATTCACCCCTCCACTTT
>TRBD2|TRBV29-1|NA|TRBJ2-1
CSVGAGDFEQFF
TGCAGCGTTGGTGCGGGAGACTTTGAGCAGTTCTTC
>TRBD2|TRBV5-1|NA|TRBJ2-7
CASGAQKGTSGSYEQYF
TGCGCCAGCGGAGCCCAAAAAGGGACTAGCGGGTCCTACGAGCAGTACTTC
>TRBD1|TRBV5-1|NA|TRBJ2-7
CASTEGASSYEQYF
TGCGCCAGCACAGAGGGGGCGAGCTCCTACGAGCAGTACTTC
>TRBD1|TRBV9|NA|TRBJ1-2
CASSVLGTAPNYGYTF
TGTGCCAGCAGCGTACTAGGGACAGCCCCTAACTATGGCTACACCTTC
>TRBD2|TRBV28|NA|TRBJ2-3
CASSRGAGGPTDTQYF
TGTGCCAGCAGCAGAGGGGCGGGAGGGCCAACAGATACGCAGTATTTT
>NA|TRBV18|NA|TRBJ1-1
CASSPLSGTEAFF
TGTGCCAGCTCACCACTTAGCGGCACTGAAGCTTTCTTT
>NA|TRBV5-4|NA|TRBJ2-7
CASSLQGSEQYF
TGTGCCAGCAGCTTGCAGGGGTCCGAGCAGTACTTC
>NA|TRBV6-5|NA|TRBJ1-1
CASIENTEAFF
TGTGCCAGCATCGAGAACACTGAAGCTTTCTTT
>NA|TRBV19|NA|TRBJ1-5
CASTPAGSGYSNQPQHF
TGTGCCAGTACCCCAGCAGGGTCGGGCTATAGCAATCAGCCCCAGCATTTT